Listed below are T cell receptor beta chains from one sample, sequenced in a study of blood T cell repertoires in COVID-19. Here immunoSEQ multiplex PCR was the method, and the copy in TCRdb shows in-frame clones only, minus some. The sample shows under 300,000 clones, approximately 90% of them seen only once. The sequenced sample was PBMCs or T cells enriched from blood (not recorded which). The receptors come from a woman aged 25 to 39 with acute COVID-19. Both conserved end residues are part of each CDR3. The size entry is marked missing in some rows and otherwise reads once, few, many or a size class.

size: -
V: TRBV7-2
J: TRBJ1-6
CDR3: CASSLDGGSPLHF

size: -
V: TRBV27
J: TRBJ1-4
CDR3: CASAAGAGTNEKLFF

size: -
V: TRBV18
J: TRBJ2-5
CDR3: CASSPGQQETQYF

size: -
V: TRBV30
J: TRBJ2-1
CDR3: CAWGLQGYEQFF

size: -
V: TRBV27
J: TRBJ2-7
CDR3: CASRKGPGGYEQYF

size: -
V: TRBV11-3
J: TRBJ1-1
CDR3: CASRRGDRVSEAFF

size: once
V: TRBV19
J: TRBJ1-5
CDR3: CASSTGARAVNQPQHF

size: -
V: TRBV4-1
J: TRBJ1-6
CDR3: CASSIQQSGGSPLHF

size: -
V: TRBV27
J: TRBJ2-2
CDR3: CASSLRQTNTGELFF

size: -
V: TRBV9
J: TRBJ2-2
CDR3: CASSVLAANTGELFF

size: -
V: TRBV7-8
J: TRBJ2-7
CDR3: CASSFRQTYEQYF

size: -
V: TRBV9
J: TRBJ1-2
CDR3: CASSVDGPGQSYGYTF

size: once
V: TRBV7-8
J: TRBJ1-4
CDR3: CASSPRQGPREKLFF

size: -
V: TRBV6-1
J: TRBJ2-3
CDR3: CASSDLAGYTDTQYF

size: -
V: TRBV11-2
J: TRBJ2-1
CDR3: CASSLGTGYNEQFF

size: -
V: TRBV5-1
J: TRBJ1-5
CDR3: CASTPSGDSNQPQHF

size: once
V: TRBV14
J: TRBJ2-1
CDR3: CASSQFERSSYNEQFF

size: -
V: TRBV28
J: TRBJ2-3
CDR3: CAGQGRTDTQYF

size: -
V: TRBV18
J: TRBJ2-3
CDR3: CASSPPSAGSTDTQYF

size: once
V: TRBV5-8
J: TRBJ2-5
CDR3: CASSSGRGVPQETQYF

size: -
V: TRBV20-1
J: TRBJ1-5
CDR3: CSASRTGWGNQPQHF

size: once
V: TRBV27
J: TRBJ2-1
CDR3: CASSSYPGQESEQFF

size: -
V: TRBV7-8
J: TRBJ1-2
CDR3: CASSSQTGRSDGYTF

size: -
V: TRBV9
J: TRBJ2-1
CDR3: CASSSRAGVYEQFF

size: -
V: TRBV9
J: TRBJ1-4
CDR3: CASSQGALDEKLFF

size: -
V: TRBV7-9
J: TRBJ2-7
CDR3: CASSLAGHSYEQYF

size: -
V: TRBV28
J: TRBJ1-2
CDR3: CASSFNRGGYTF

size: -
V: TRBV24-1
J: TRBJ2-3
CDR3: CATSDSSFSTDTQYF

size: once
V: TRBV5-1
J: TRBJ2-7
CDR3: CASSSRDRGDYLVYEQYF

size: -
V: TRBV9
J: TRBJ2-3
CDR3: CASSVARLAGGRQYF

size: -
V: TRBV19
J: TRBJ2-3
CDR3: CASAISGRAGDTQYF

size: once
V: TRBV5-1
J: TRBJ2-7
CDR3: CASSLPSSSYEQYF

size: -
V: TRBV6-5
J: TRBJ1-4
CDR3: CASSPTGINEKLFF

size: -
V: TRBV7-9
J: TRBJ2-5
CDR3: CASSLVLGPQETQYF

size: -
V: TRBV5-1
J: TRBJ1-6
CDR3: CASSLTASSYNSPLHF

size: -
V: TRBV20-1
J: TRBJ2-7
CDR3: CSASKLGLADYEQYF

size: once
V: TRBV11-2
J: TRBJ1-5
CDR3: CASSQQGQPQHF

size: few
V: TRBV2
J: TRBJ1-2
CDR3: CASSGQGVQYGYTF

size: -
V: TRBV30
J: TRBJ1-2
CDR3: CAWSSTGSSGYTF

size: -
V: TRBV18
J: TRBJ1-2
CDR3: CASSPRQGLGYGYTF

size: -
V: TRBV29-1
J: TRBJ1-1
CDR3: CSVGGQGHTEAFF

size: once
V: TRBV5-1
J: TRBJ2-1
CDR3: CASSWGDRPNEQFF

size: -
V: TRBV6-5
J: TRBJ1-5
CDR3: CASSNRGNQPQHF

size: -
V: TRBV7-9
J: TRBJ1-3
CDR3: CASSLAGNTIYF

size: -
V: TRBV9
J: TRBJ2-3
CDR3: CASSVEGAYTDTQYF

size: -
V: TRBV3-1/TRBV3-2
J: TRBJ2-1
CDR3: CASSPGTSWTYNEQFF

size: -
V: TRBV11-2
J: TRBJ2-5
CDR3: CASSLGSGKETQYF

size: -
V: TRBV28
J: TRBJ1-5
CDR3: CATQGNSNQPQHF

size: once
V: TRBV3-1/TRBV3-2
J: TRBJ1-2
CDR3: CASSLPQGYGYTF

size: -
V: TRBV7-9
J: TRBJ1-1
CDR3: CASSPTGGGMNTEAFF

size: -
V: TRBV10-3
J: TRBJ2-1
CDR3: CATRGDRAGNEQFF